The 5 T cell receptor beta chains presented below share a single source sample, sequenced in a study of naive and memory T cell subsets. Two oligonucleotides, mixed equimolar, formed the beta constant-region primer covering TRBC1 and TRBC2. Nested alpha and beta constant-region primers with the SP2 primer drove four PCR rounds on ligated cDNA. MiXCR was run by TCRdb on the UMI-ligation and nested PCR reads, yielding one entry per CDR3 protein. The sample carries tens of thousands of distinct CDR3 sequences, around 9% recorded once. Sample: naive CD8+ T cells from blood. These receptors were collected from a human donor in good health.

J is TRBJ2-1 and V is TRBV27; D possibly matches TRBD1 or TRBD2 (6 bases each). V dropped 2 bases and J dropped 9 bases, with 11 bases sitting between them. This CDR3 comprises 13 residues. CDR1 is MNHEY and CDR2 is SMNVEV in the germline V gene (reference sequence). Here the CDR3 DNA reads TGTGCCAGCAGTTTAGAAGGGGGAGGTGAGCAGTTCTTC. This codes for CASSLEGGGEQFF.

As for this clonotype: A read error may account for a junction end that differs from germline. The V gene is TRBV5-6, the J gene TRBJ1-4; D perhaps matches TRBD1 (6 bases). The length of the CDR3 is 15 residues. The germline CDR1 and CDR2 sequences are SGHDT and YYEEEE. CDR3 region: CASSPGQWLNEKLFF. The CDR3 nucleotides read TGTGCCAGCAGTCCCGGACAGTGGCTGAATGAAAAACTGTTTTTC.

At least ten counts were recorded for this clonotype. V and J are TRBV5-6 and TRBJ2-7; TRBD1 agrees at 11 bases. Trimming took 3 bases from V and 4 from J; bases not matched to a gene: 6. This CDR3 has 15 amino acids. CDR1 and CDR2 from the germline V gene are SGHDT and YYEEEE. CDR3 coding DNA: TGTGCCAGCAGCTATGGACAGGGGGCTGGATACGAGCAGTACTTC. Its protein product is CASSYGQGAGYEQYF.

This clonotype was seen ten or more times. The chain couples TRBV13 to TRBJ2-7; 8 bases match TRBD1. The germline gives CDR1 PRHDT, CDR2 FYEKMQ (reference sequence). The V gene end was trimmed by 6 bases and the J gene end by 2 bases; junction bases not matched to a gene: 12. The CDR3 runs to 16 residues. The CDR3 sequence is CASRPAGTGITYEQYF. In DNA, the CDR3 is TGTGCCAGCAGACCCGCGGGGACAGGAATTACCTACGAGCAGTACTTC.

In its sample, this clonotype was seen a few times. The V gene is TRBV7-9, the J gene TRBJ2-5; the match to TRBD1 covers 8 bases. Germline loops: CDR1 SEHNR, CDR2 FQNEAQ (reference sequence). The CDR3 sequence is 14 residues long. Trimming removed 5 bases from V and 6 bases from J; junction bases left unmatched: 8. The CDR3 sequence: CASSPGTGVQTQYF. CDR3 DNA: TGTGCCAGCAGCCCCGGGACAGGCGTTCAGACCCAGTACTTC.